This T cell receptor beta chain was retrieved from a study of blood T cell repertoires in COVID-19 (dated by TCRdb to the early 2020s). Concerning the study at large: Samples from collaborators originated in the United States, Italy and Spain and spanned both the acute and convalescent phases of COVID-19. The material from the prospective study consisted of cDNA or gDNA derived from T cells, B-cell-depleted T cells, or PBMCs. Deeply sampled blood TCRbeta repertoires from subjects exposed to, actively infected with, or recovered from COVID-19 were included in the dataset. A freely available public database, intended as a resource for researchers studying the immune response to SARS-CoV-2, is where the repertoires were released. Samples came from the ongoing ImmuneRACE study (first 160 participants) plus 1,254 subjects from 6 global collaborators. Sample metadata almost always included a de-identified subject ID, COVID-19 status, age in years and sex. Where available, HLA class I and class II types were obtained from metadata supplied by the sample provider rather than from assay-based typing.

Participants in the prospective study were enrolled through a virtual design, were aged roughly 18 to 100 years, and lived in 24 United States geographic areas. In the prospective study, participants were assigned to cohorts based on the clinical history participants reported in a screening survey and a study questionnaire. Recovered participants in ImmuneRACE Cohort 3 were defined by two consecutive negative NP/OP PCR tests, clearance by a healthcare professional, or resolution of symptoms. Each participant in the prospective study had whole blood, serum and a nasopharyngeal or oropharyngeal swab collected by mobile phlebotomists. Prospective study participants could optionally give additional blood draws and questionnaires over an approximately two-month period. Before DNA extraction, blood samples from the prospective study were shipped at room temperature or frozen. Trimming removed 3 bases from V and 2 bases from J, leaving 10 bases between the germline ends. The CDR3 starts with the cysteine, ends with the phenylalanine, and has 14 residues. Only the CDR3 region is kept as DNA, spanning 42 bases read in frame from base 1. Based on the germline V gene, the CDR1 and CDR2 sequences are MNHEY and SVGAGI.

Points on this clone: No antigen is known for it. No base quality information exists; no much larger clone differs at one position.

TCRbeta CDR3 regions were amplified from genomic DNA by means of the immunoSEQ Assay, a bias-controlled multiplex PCR. In the source study's methods: The number of nucleated cells in each sample was estimated by amplification of reference gene primers within the assay. To quantify the absolute abundance of each unique TCRbeta CDR3 rearrangement, sequence reads were collapsed and filtered. For each sample, productive Simpson clonality was calculated as the square root of Simpson's diversity index over productive rearrangements. TCRdb holds this immuneACCESS table with in-frame rearrangements only. Some clones are missing; in checked studies, unresolved V genes explain under half, and the rest has no known cause. From that table come the V and J calls and clone size; the DNA was used to work out D and trimming. This sample has about 220,000 clones in its table, and about nine tenths of those were observed once. The ten biggest clones cover under 3% of the sample.

Summary of the overall study and its limitations: The amount of clinical and demographic metadata varied by source and participant and was provided uncurated.

Specimen: PBMCs or T cells enriched from blood (not recorded which). The sequence links TRBV6-5 to TRBJ1-2; TRBD1 might be the D gene, on 5 matching bases. The sequence was collected from a woman aged 25-40 years who had recovered from COVID-19. The nucleotide sequence is given as TGTGCCAGCAGTTATTCGGACACCAACTATGGCTACACCTTC. This encodes CASSYSDTNYGYTF.